Listed below are T cell receptor beta chains from one sample, sequenced in a study of T cells after yellow fever vaccination. TCRdb analysed the 5' RACE reads with MiXCR anew, one entry per CDR3 protein. The sample has roughly 350,000 distinct CDR3 sequences; about 4% are singletons. The sequenced sample was PBMCs, obtained 5 days after the yellow fever booster vaccination. These receptors were collected from a man aged 18 to 30 who received the YFV17D yellow fever vaccine. CDR3s include the opening cysteine and the closing phenylalanine or tryptophan.

J gene	V gene	CDR3 protein
TRBJ1-4	TRBV5-1	CASSLTGTFNEKLFF
TRBJ2-4	TRBV5-5	CASSLYGIIQYF
TRBJ1-2	TRBV6-5	CASSPQGRPGRYTF
TRBJ1-5	TRBV20-1	CSATRARSRYSLSNQPQHF
TRBJ2-1	TRBV20-1	CSAHPEGASYNEQFF
TRBJ1-1	TRBV20-1	CSAPGQGAEAFF
TRBJ2-4	TRBV5-4	CASSLQGSENIQYF
TRBJ1-3	TRBV9	CASSVGTGTGGNTIYF
TRBJ2-6	TRBV9	CASSVRRSGANVLTF
TRBJ1-2	TRBV5-6	CASNYLSGEAVYGYTF
TRBJ1-1	TRBV19	CASTPLGGTEAFF
TRBJ1-2	TRBV4-3	CASSQGGTRHGYTF
TRBJ2-1	TRBV7-9	CASSLGGTAFNEQFF
TRBJ1-5	TRBV3-1	CASSQEGGRRQPQHF